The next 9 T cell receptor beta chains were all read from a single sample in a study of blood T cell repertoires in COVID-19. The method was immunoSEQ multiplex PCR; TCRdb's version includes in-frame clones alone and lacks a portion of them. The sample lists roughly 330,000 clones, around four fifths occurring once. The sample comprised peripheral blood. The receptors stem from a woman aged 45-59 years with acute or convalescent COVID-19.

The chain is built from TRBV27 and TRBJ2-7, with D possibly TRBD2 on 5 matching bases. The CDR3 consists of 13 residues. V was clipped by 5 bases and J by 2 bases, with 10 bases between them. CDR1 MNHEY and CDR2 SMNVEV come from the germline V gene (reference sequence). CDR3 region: CASSVMGAYEQYF. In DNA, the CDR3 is TGTGCCAGCAGTGTAATGGGAGCCTACGAGCAGTACTTC.

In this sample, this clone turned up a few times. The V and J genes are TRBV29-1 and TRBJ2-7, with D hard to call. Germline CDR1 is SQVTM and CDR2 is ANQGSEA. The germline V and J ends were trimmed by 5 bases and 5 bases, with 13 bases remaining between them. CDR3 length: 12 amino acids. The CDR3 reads CSVTTYLDEQYF. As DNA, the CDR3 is TGCAGCGTTACGACATATCTGGACGAGCAGTACTTC.

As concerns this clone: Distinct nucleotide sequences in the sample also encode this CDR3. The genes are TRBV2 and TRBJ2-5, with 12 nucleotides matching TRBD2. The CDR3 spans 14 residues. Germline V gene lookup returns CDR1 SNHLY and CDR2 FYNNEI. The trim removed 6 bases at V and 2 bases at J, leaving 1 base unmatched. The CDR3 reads CASRTSGGQETQYF. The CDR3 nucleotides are TGTGCCAGCAGAACTAGCGGGGGGCAAGAGACCCAGTACTTC.

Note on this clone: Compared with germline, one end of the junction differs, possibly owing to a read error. Written as DNA, the CDR3 is TGTGCCGGCAGGGGGGGCTCCTACAATGAGCAGTTCTTC. It encodes CAGRGGSYNEQFF. V is TRBV2 and J is TRBJ2-1; D is perhaps TRBD1 or TRBD2 (7 bases each). This CDR3 has 13 residues. The germline V gene encodes CDR1 SNHLY and CDR2 FYNNEI.

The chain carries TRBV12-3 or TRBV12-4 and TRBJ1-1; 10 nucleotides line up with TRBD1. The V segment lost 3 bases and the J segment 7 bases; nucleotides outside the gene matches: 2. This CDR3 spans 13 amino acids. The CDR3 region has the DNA TGTGCCAGCAGTTTTGGGACAGGGGTTGAAGCTTTCTTT. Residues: CASSFGTGVEAFF.

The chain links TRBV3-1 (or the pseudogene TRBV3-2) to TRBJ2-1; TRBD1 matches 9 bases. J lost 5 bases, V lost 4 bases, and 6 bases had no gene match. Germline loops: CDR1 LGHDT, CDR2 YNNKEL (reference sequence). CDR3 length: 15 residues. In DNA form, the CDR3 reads TGTGCCAGCAGCCGCCCCGGGACAGGGAACAATGAGCAGTTCTTC. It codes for CASSRPGTGNNEQFF.

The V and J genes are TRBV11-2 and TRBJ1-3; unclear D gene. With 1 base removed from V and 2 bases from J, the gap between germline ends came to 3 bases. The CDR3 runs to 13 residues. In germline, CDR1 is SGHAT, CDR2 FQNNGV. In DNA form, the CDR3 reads TGTGCCAGCAGCTTAGGAGCTGGAAACACCATATATTTT. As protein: CASSLGAGNTIYF.

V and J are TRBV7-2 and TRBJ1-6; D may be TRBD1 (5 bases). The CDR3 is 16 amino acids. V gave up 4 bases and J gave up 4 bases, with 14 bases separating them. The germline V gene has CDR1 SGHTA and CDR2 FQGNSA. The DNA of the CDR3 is TGTGCCAGCAGCTCCCAGGGCGGCGGATATAATTCACCCCTCCACTTT. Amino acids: CASSSQGGGYNSPLHF.

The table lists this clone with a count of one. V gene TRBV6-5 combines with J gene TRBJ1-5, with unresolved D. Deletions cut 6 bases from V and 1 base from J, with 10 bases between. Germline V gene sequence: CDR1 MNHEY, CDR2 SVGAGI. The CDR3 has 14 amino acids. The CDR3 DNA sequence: TGTGCCAGCAGCCAGACACCGAGCAATCAGCCCCAGCATTTT. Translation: CASSQTPSNQPQHF.